The 19 T cell receptor beta chains below come from one sample, sequenced in a study of blood T cell repertoires in COVID-19. The assay was immunoSEQ multiplex PCR, and TCRdb's table has in-frame clones only and misses some. The sample carries under 150,000 clones, over 80% recorded once. Sample: peripheral blood. The origin of the receptors is a man aged 25-40 years with acute or convalescent COVID-19.

The V gene is TRBV4-3, the J gene TRBJ2-7; 12 nucleotides agree with TRBD2. Germline V lookup: CDR1 LGHNA, CDR2 YSLEER. The V and J ends lost 4 bases and 3 bases, in that order; junction bases with no gene match: 13. The CDR3 contains 18 residues. The CDR3 DNA sequence: TGCGCCAGCAGCCTTGCGACTAGCGGGGGTCAGGGCTACTACGAGCAGTACTTC. Translation: CASSLATSGGQGYYEQYF.

V usage is TRBV10-3 and J usage is TRBJ1-1, with 10 bases fitting TRBD1. V shed 6 bases and J 3 bases; nucleotides not matched to a gene: 4. The CDR3 has 14 residues. The germline gives CDR1 ENHRY, CDR2 SYGVKD. The CDR3 region is CAIRPGTGDTEAFF. In DNA form, the CDR3 reads TGTGCCATCAGACCCGGGACAGGGGACACTGAAGCTTTCTTT.

The rearrangement joins TRBV6-4 to TRBJ2-2; 9 bases fit TRBD2. Trimming cost V 8 bases and J 4 bases; bases outside gene matches: 2. CDR1 and CDR2 from the germline V gene are MRHNA and SNTAGT. The CDR3 consists of 13 residues. The CDR3 spells CASAREGTGELFF. CDR3 in DNA: TGTGCCAGCGCGCGGGAGGGCACCGGGGAGCTGTTTTTT.

The chain links TRBV6-2 or TRBV6-3 to TRBJ1-1; D gene ambiguous. The ends were cut back, 2 bases at V and 0 bases at J, with 10 bases in the middle. Germline-derived CDR1 and CDR2 are MNHEY and SVGEGT. There are 15 residues in the CDR3. The CDR3 loop reads CASSYPVYLNTEAFF. DNA for the CDR3: TGTGCCAGCAGTTACCCAGTGTATTTGAACACTGAAGCTTTCTTT.

The rearrangement links TRBV7-3 to TRBJ2-2, with D perhaps matching TRBD1 (6 bases). Germline V gene data show CDR1 as SGHTA and CDR2 as FQGTGA. V was trimmed by 11 bases and J by 1 base, leaving 11 bases between them. This CDR3 is 13 amino acids long. This CDR3 reads CAAGDGNTGELFF. In nucleotides, the CDR3 is TGTGCCGCAGGGGACGGGAACACCGGGGAGCTGTTTTTT.

The chain employs TRBV5-1 and TRBJ2-5; 7 bases map to TRBD2. Germline values: CDR1 SGHRS, CDR2 YFSETQ. CDR3 size: 14 residues. The trim removed 4 bases at V and 4 bases at J, leaving 7 bases unmatched. The CDR3: CASSRGSPRETQYF. CDR3 coding DNA: TGCGCCAGCAGCCGCGGGAGCCCTCGAGAGACCCAGTACTTC.

CDR3 coding DNA: TGCGCCAGCAGCCAAGATCGGGGGTGGAGTTATGGCTACACCTTC. Translating gives CASSQDRGWSYGYTF. This chain connects TRBV4-3 to TRBJ1-2, with D perhaps TRBD1 (5 bases). This CDR3 contains 15 residues. Germline V gene sequence: CDR1 LGHNA, CDR2 YSLEER. The ends were cut back, 0 bases at V and 5 bases at J, with 13 bases in the middle.

This clone was observed a handful of times. The J gene is TRBJ2-7, the V gene TRBV4-1; TRBD2 agrees at 10 bases. This CDR3 region has 15 residues. The V gene's germline CDR1 is MGHRA and CDR2 YSYEKL. V trimming: 1 base; J trimming: 6 bases; junction bases outside the gene matches: 6. CDR3 sequence (DNA): TGCGCCAGCAGCCAAGGATATAGCGGGGGGAGCGAGCAGTACTTC. Translated: CASSQGYSGGSEQYF.

The chain recombines TRBV15 with TRBJ1-5, with D uncertain. V shed 0 bases and J shed 1 base, with 7 bases lying between them. CDR3 size: 15 residues. Germline loops: CDR1 LNHNV, CDR2 YYDKDF (reference sequence). The CDR3 sequence: CATSRDPVSNQPQHF. The DNA for the CDR3 is TGTGCCACCAGCAGAGATCCAGTAAGCAATCAGCCCCAGCATTTT.

The chain couples TRBV4-3 to TRBJ2-3; tentative D call: TRBD2 (6 bases). V was trimmed by 0 bases and J by 5 bases, leaving 15 bases between them. The CDR3 runs to 16 residues. The germline V gene has CDR1 LGHNA and CDR2 YSLEER. The chain's CDR3 is CASSQDVGLALDTQYF. Written as DNA, the CDR3 is TGCGCCAGCAGCCAAGATGTAGGGCTAGCGTTAGATACGCAGTATTTT.

The chain uses TRBV4-3 and TRBJ2-3; the match to TRBD2 covers 14 bases. CDR1 is LGHNA and CDR2 is YSLEER in the germline V gene. CDR3 length: 17 residues. Unmatched junction bases numbered 5, after V lost 1 base and J lost 5 bases. CDR3 residues: CASSQASTSGGGDTQYF. The CDR3 DNA follows: TGCGCCAGCAGCCAAGCTTCGACTAGCGGGGGGGGAGATACGCAGTATTTT.

The rearrangement joins TRBV29-1 to TRBJ2-1; 8 bases align to TRBD2. Germline V gene lookup returns CDR1 SQVTM and CDR2 ANQGSEA. The V and J ends lost 3 bases and 0 bases, in that order; junction bases with no gene match: 4. The CDR3 is 15 residues long. CDR3 nucleotide sequence: TGCAGCGTTGAGGCGGGGGGCCCCTCCTACAATGAGCAGTTCTTC. The encoded protein is CSVEAGGPSYNEQFF.

The rearrangement uses TRBV18 and TRBJ2-5; D is unclear. Trimming removed 3 bases from V and 2 bases from J, with 13 bases in between. There are 15 residues in the CDR3. CDR1 KGHSH and CDR2 LQKENI come from the germline V gene. Written as DNA, the CDR3 is TGTGCCAGCTCACCGGCCGATACCCCTCAAGAGACCCAGTACTTC. Translation gives CASSPADTPQETQYF.

The CDR3 sequence is CASSPGGAATDTQYF. In DNA form, the CDR3 reads TGCGCCAGCAGCCCGGGGGGGGCTGCCACAGATACGCAGTATTTT. The J gene is TRBJ2-3, the V gene TRBV4-3; 8 bases align to TRBD2. The CDR3 consists of 15 residues. Germline V gene data show CDR1 as LGHNA and CDR2 as YSLEER. Unmatched junction bases numbered 5, after V lost 4 bases and J lost 2 bases.

V gene TRBV7-2 combines with J gene TRBJ1-1, with a weak D call TRBD1 (5 bases). V dropped 4 bases and J dropped 1 base, with 7 bases sitting between them. This CDR3 has 13 residues. Germline CDR1 is SGHTA and CDR2 is FQGNSA. CDR3 sequence reads: CASSSTGNTEAFF. The CDR3 bases are TGTGCCAGCAGCTCCACAGGGAACACTGAAGCTTTCTTT.

This clone was detected many times. The V gene is TRBV12-3 or TRBV12-4, the J gene TRBJ2-5; tentatively, D is TRBD1 (5 bases). This CDR3 is 13 amino acids long. The V end was cut by 1 base, the J end by 3 bases, with 6 bases between. The CDR3 nucleotides are TGTGCCAGCAGTTTAGGACAGAAAGAGACCCAGTACTTC. Its translation: CASSLGQKETQYF.

This chain uses TRBV6-5 with TRBJ1-1, with D perhaps TRBD1 (5 bases). CDR1 MNHEY and CDR2 SVGAGI come from the germline V gene. Trimming cost V 2 bases and J 1 base, with 8 bases left between them. The CDR3 runs to 14 residues. The CDR3: CASSYRTPNTEAFF. In nucleotides, the CDR3 is TGTGCCAGCAGTTACCGGACACCGAACACTGAAGCTTTCTTT.

The rearrangement joins TRBV30 to TRBJ2-5; D call uncertain. CDR1 and CDR2 from the germline V gene are GTSNPN and SVGIG (reference sequence). The V gene lost 1 base and the J gene lost 4 bases, with 10 bases spanning the gap. The CDR3 consists of 13 residues. The CDR3 DNA sequence: TGTGCCTGGAGTGGGAGCTTGGGAGAGACCCAGTACTTC. Its protein is CAWSGSLGETQYF.

The CDR3 nucleotides are TGCAGCGTTGGACGATCGGGTTTGAACACTGAAGCTTTCTTT. Translation gives CSVGRSGLNTEAFF. The rearrangement joins TRBV29-1 to TRBJ1-1; D unclear. Trimming took off 4 bases at V and 0 bases at J, with 12 bases between the two ends. The CDR3 covers 14 residues. Germline CDR1 SQVTM, CDR2 ANQGSEA.